This T cell receptor beta chain was obtained from a study of cytomegalovirus exposure and HLA in healthy donors. This CDR3 comprises 15 residues. Trimming removed 3 bases from V and 5 bases from J, with 11 bases in between. Germline loops: CDR1 MNHEY, CDR2 SVGAGI. This clone appeared a single time. Its antigen is currently unknown. Study observations and caveats: Subsequent analysis revealed that first-cohort TCR clusters tended to co-occur in the 95 to 150 validation repertoires. Researchers reported that a few CMV-associated chains were confirmed in vitro as CMV antigen-specific. Reports showed the classifier diagnosing cytomegalovirus status with high specificity and sensitivity.

The repertoire was sequenced with immunoSEQ multiplex PCR; TCRdb's copy has only in-frame clones and lacks some. The sample gives roughly 280,000 clones, roughly 85% of which show up once; roughly 1% is in the top ten. The sequence derives from a woman between 18 and 29 years old in good health and CMV-seronegative. The V gene is TRBV6-5, the J gene TRBJ1-6; D is perhaps TRBD1 (6 bases). The sequenced sample was PBMCs. The CDR3 sequence is CASSYRTDNNSPLHF. The CDR3 bases are TGTGCCAGCAGTTATAGGACAGACAATAATTCACCCCTCCACTTT.